This T cell receptor beta chain was profiled in a study of brain T cells in children with intractable seizures. Notes on this clone: Its antigen is not identified.

V lost 1 base and J lost 9, with 18 bases in between. The CDR3 contains 15 residues. The V gene's germline CDR1 is MNHEY and CDR2 SVGAGI. Study-level points and caveats: Absence of clones before surgery may stem from lower sequencing depth. Viral specificity was inferred only from CDR3 similarity; HCMV serostatus was unknown.

TCRdb keeps only in-frame clones here, not all; method: immunoSEQ multiplex PCR. The data show about 350,000 clones, 93% seen once. Regarding time point: blood from clinic visit 5 months post-surgery; TSC patient then seizure free. Surgery cases with the highest brain T cell transcript signatures were chosen for sequencing. Patients received at least one anti-epileptic drug before surgery. The sequencing here drew on peripheral blood, taken 4 to 6 months after surgery. The chain joins TRBV6-5 to TRBJ1-2; unclear D gene. The clonotype originates from a boy under three years old with tuberous sclerosis and intractable seizures. The CDR3: CASSYLSLRPESYTF. DNA for the CDR3: TGTGCCAGCAGTTACTTATCACTCAGGCCGGAGAGCTACACCTTC.